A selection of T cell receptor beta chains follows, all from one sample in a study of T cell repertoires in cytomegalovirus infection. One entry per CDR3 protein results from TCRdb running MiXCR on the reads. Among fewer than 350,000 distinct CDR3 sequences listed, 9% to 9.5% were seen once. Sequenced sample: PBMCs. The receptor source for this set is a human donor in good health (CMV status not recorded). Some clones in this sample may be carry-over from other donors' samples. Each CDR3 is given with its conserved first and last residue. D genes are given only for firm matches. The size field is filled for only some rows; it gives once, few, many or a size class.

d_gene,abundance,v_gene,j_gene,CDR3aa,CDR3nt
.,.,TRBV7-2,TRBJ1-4,CASSYAAVATNEKLFF,TGTGCCAGCAGCTATGCCGCGGTGGCAACTAATGAAAAACTGTTTTTT
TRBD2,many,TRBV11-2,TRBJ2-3,CASSSPRRVTSGRPDTQYF,TGTGCCAGCAGCTCCCCCCGGAGAGTCACTAGCGGGAGGCCAGATACGCAGTATTTT
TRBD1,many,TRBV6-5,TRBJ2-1,CASSYGTGESYNEQFF,TGTGCCAGCAGTTACGGCACAGGGGAGTCCTACAATGAGCAGTTCTTC
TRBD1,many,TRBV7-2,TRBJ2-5,CASSRDRGRGETQYF,TGTGCCAGCAGCCGGGACAGGGGGCGTGGAGAGACCCAGTACTTC
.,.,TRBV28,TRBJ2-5,CASVREGEAQYF,TGTGCCAGCGTTCGGGAAGGGGAAGCCCAGTACTTC
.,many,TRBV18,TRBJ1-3,CASSPRTDSGNTIYF,TGTGCCAGCTCACCCAGGACAGACTCTGGAAACACCATATATTTT
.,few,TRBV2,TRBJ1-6,CASIQTRDNSPLHF,TGTGCCAGCATCCAAACCCGGGATAATTCACCCCTCCACTTT
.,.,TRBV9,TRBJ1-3,CASSETVSSGNTIYF,TGTGCCAGCAGCGAGACCGTTAGCTCTGGAAACACCATATATTTT
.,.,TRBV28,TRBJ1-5,CASSRRARGSNQPQHF,TGTGCCAGCAGCCGTAGGGCCAGGGGAAGCAATCAGCCCCAGCATTTT
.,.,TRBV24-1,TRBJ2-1,CATSDLVGDKNEQFF,TGTGCCACCAGTGATTTGGTGGGAGACAAAAATGAGCAGTTCTTC
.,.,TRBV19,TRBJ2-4,CASSREGVRAKNIQYF,TGTGCCAGTAGCCGGGAAGGGGTACGCGCCAAAAACATTCAGTACTTC
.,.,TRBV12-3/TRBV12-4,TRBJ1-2,CASSFSPGQPTNYGYTF,TGTGCCAGCAGTTTTAGCCCAGGACAACCTACTAACTATGGCTACACCTTC
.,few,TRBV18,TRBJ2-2,CASSPAADTGELFF,TGTGCCAGCTCACCAGCAGCTGACACCGGGGAGCTGTTTTTT
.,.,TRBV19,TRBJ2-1,CASIAPREYEQFF,TGTGCCAGTATAGCCCCCCGGGAGTATGAGCAGTTCTTC
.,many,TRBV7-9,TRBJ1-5,CASSQGGTQHF,TGTGCCAGCAGCCAAGGAGGAACCCAGCATTTT
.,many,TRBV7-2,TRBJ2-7,CASRGAYEQYF,TGTGCCAGCAGGGGAGCCTACGAGCAGTACTTC
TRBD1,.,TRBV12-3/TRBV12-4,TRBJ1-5,CASGLDRFNQPQHF,TGTGCCAGCGGGCTGGACAGGTTCAATCAGCCCCAGCATTTT
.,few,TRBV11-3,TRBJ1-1,CASSPQGTTEAFF,TGTGCCAGCAGCCCACAGGGAACGACTGAAGCTTTCTTT
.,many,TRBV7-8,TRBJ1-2,CASSRRDPNYGYTF,TGTGCCAGCAGCCGCAGGGATCCAAACTATGGCTACACCTTC
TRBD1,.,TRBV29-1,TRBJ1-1,CSVPRGTANTEAFF,TGCAGCGTCCCTAGGGGGACAGCGAACACTGAAGCTTTCTTT
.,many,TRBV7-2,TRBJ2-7,CASARPPGYEQYF,TGTGCCAGCGCTCGCCCGCCGGGGTACGAGCAGTACTTC
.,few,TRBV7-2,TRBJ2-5,CASSPVVAQETQYF,TGTGCCAGCAGCCCCGTAGTCGCCCAAGAGACCCAGTACTTC
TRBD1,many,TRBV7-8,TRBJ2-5,CASSRGQGVETQYF,TGTGCCAGCAGCCGTGGACAGGGTGTCGAGACCCAGTACTTC
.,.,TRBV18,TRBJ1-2,CASAPPGEYGYHTF,TGTGCCAGCGCGCCACCAGGAGAATATGGCTACCACACCTTC
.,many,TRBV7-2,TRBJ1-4,CASSRKGGEKLFF,TGTGCCAGCAGCCGGAAGGGGGGGGAAAAACTGTTTTTT
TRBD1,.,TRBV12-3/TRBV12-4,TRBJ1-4,CASSFGTGNEKLFF,TGTGCCAGCAGTTTTGGGACAGGGAATGAAAAACTGTTTTTT
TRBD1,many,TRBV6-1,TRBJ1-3,CASSEYGTGAGNTIYF,TGTGCCAGCAGTGAATACGGGACAGGGGCTGGAAACACCATATATTTT
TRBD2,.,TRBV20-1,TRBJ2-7,CSARLGGMSEQYF,TGCAGTGCCCGTCTGGGGGGGATGAGCGAGCAGTACTTC
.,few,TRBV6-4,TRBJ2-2,CASSPLSGRGGGELFF,TGTGCCAGCAGTCCCCTCAGCGGTCGAGGGGGCGGGGAGCTGTTTTTT
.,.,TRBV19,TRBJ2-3,CASSPDPRGRADTQYF,TGTGCCAGTAGCCCCGATCCGAGGGGCAGGGCAGATACGCAGTATTTT
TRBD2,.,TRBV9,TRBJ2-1,CASSVELAYSSYNEQFF,TGTGCCAGCAGCGTAGAACTAGCGTACAGCTCCTACAATGAGCAGTTCTTC
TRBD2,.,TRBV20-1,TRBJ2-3,CSAAGETDTQYF,TGCAGTGCAGCGGGAGAAACAGATACGCAGTATTTT
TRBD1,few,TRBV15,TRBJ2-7,CATSRETGGNFEQYF,TGTGCCACCAGCAGAGAGACAGGGGGAAACTTCGAGCAGTACTTC
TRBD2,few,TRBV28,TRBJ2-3,CASSPSGLAGLGTDTQYF,TGTGCCAGCAGTCCCTCCGGGCTAGCGGGATTGGGCACAGATACGCAGTATTTT
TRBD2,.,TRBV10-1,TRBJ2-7,CASSERGLAQEPWYEQYF,TGCGCCAGCAGTGAGAGGGGACTAGCGCAAGAACCCTGGTACGAGCAGTACTTC
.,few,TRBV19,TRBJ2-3,CASSIALSTDTQYF,TGTGCCAGTAGTATAGCCCTAAGCACAGATACGCAGTATTTT
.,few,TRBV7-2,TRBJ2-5,CASSWGQPGGTQYF,TGTGCCAGCAGTTGGGGACAACCTGGGGGGACCCAGTACTTC
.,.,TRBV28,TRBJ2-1,CASSDHEQFF,TGTGCCAGCAGTGACCATGAGCAGTTCTTC
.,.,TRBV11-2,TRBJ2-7,CASSRGRSYEQYF,TGTGCCAGCAGCAGAGGACGAAGCTACGAGCAGTACTTC
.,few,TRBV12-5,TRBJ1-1,CASGLGEGFAEAFF,TGTGCTAGTGGTTTAGGGGAGGGTTTCGCTGAAGCTTTCTTT
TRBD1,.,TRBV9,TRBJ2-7,CASSKGQAPSYEQYF,TGTGCCAGCAGCAAAGGACAGGCGCCCTCCTACGAGCAGTACTTC
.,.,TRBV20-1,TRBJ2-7,CSASLGESSYEQYF,TGCAGTGCTAGTCTGGGGGAGTCCTCCTACGAGCAGTACTTC
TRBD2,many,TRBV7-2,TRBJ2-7,CASSSPTERGPSGEQYF,TGTGCCAGCAGCTCCCCTACCGAGCGGGGGCCGAGTGGTGAGCAGTACTTC
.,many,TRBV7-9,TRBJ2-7,CASTRTVYEQYF,TGTGCCAGCACCCGGACAGTCTACGAGCAGTACTTC
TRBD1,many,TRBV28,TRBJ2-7,CASSQGAYEQYF,TGTGCCAGCAGTCAGGGGGCGTACGAGCAGTACTTC